These T cell receptor beta chains were read from a single sample in a study of OX40 agonist ivuxolimab in advanced cancers. The protocol was immunoSEQ multiplex PCR, while the TCRdb copy is restricted to in-frame clones and leaves out a portion. The sample lists roughly 57,000 clones, about 90% occurring once. Material: CD4+ or CD8+ T cells sorted from blood, obtained in a trial of the OX40 agonist ivuxolimab. The source of these receptors is an adult with an advanced solid tumor such as melanoma, head and neck, liver or kidney cancer. The CDR3 runs from the conserved cysteine through the conserved F or W. The D gene is left open where the match is weak. Only some rows state a clone size, as once, few, many or a class for expanded clones.

TRBV7-9	-	TRBJ2-3	-	TGTGCCAGCAGCTTCCGATCCAAAGTCACAGATACGCAGTATTTT	CASSFRSKVTDTQYF
TRBV7-2	-	TRBJ2-7	-	TGTGCCAGCAGCTTTGATCCTGGACCCTACGAGCAGTACTTC	CASSFDPGPYEQYF
TRBV18	-	TRBJ2-3	-	TGTGCCAGCTCACCGAGGGAGGTTCGCACAGATACGCAGTATTTT	CASSPREVRTDTQYF
TRBV19	-	TRBJ1-3	-	TGTGCCAGTAGTATCGGGGGGACTGGAAACACCATATATTTT	CASSIGGTGNTIYF
TRBV19	-	TRBJ2-3	-	TGTGCCAGCCGGGACGACCCTACAGATACGCAGTATTTT	CASRDDPTDTQYF
TRBV6-6	-	TRBJ2-1	-	TGTGCCACCCGACTAGTGTACAATGAGCAGTTCTTC	CATRLVYNEQFF
TRBV29-1	-	TRBJ2-1	TRBD1	TGCAGCGTTGAGACAGGGTGGAATGAGCAGTTCTTC	CSVETGWNEQFF
TRBV15	-	TRBJ2-1	TRBD1	TGTGCCACCAGCAGACGACAGGGGGCATCCTACAATGAGCAGTTCTTC	CATSRRQGASYNEQFF
TRBV10-3	-	TRBJ1-2	-	TGTGCCATCAGTGATAGGCCCCGAGGTGGCTACACCTTC	CAISDRPRGGYTF
TRBV6-4	-	TRBJ2-2	-	TGTGCCAGCAGTGACTCTAGCACCGGGGAGCTGTTTTTT	CASSDSSTGELFF
TRBV6-5	-	TRBJ1-2	-	TGTGCCAGCAGTGAAGGGAGGGGATCCTGGGGCTACACCTTC	CASSEGRGSWGYTF
TRBV7-3	-	TRBJ2-1	TRBD2	TGTGCCAGCAGCTTAAAGGGGAGGACTAGTATTTTGGATGAGCAGTTCTTC	CASSLKGRTSILDEQFF
TRBV2	once	TRBJ1-2	-	TGTGCCACCGATACCCGGGGGCCTCGGGGCTACACCTTC	CATDTRGPRGYTF
TRBV19	-	TRBJ2-3	-	TGTGCCAGCTCGGGGGCGTCGGGCACAGATACGCAGTATTTT	CASSGASGTDTQYF
TRBV6-5	-	TRBJ2-3	TRBD2	TGTGCCAGCAGCCTAGCGGGAAGTACAGATACGCAGTATTTT	CASSLAGSTDTQYF
TRBV5-6	-	TRBJ1-5	TRBD1	TGTGCCAGCAGCCTAACCGGGACAGGGGAGGATCAGCCCCAGCATTTT	CASSLTGTGEDQPQHF
TRBV19	medium-sized	TRBJ1-1	-	TGTGCCAGTAGGACGGGAGGGAACACTGAAGCTTTCTTT	CASRTGGNTEAFF
TRBV19	-	TRBJ1-2	TRBD1	TGTGCCAGTAGGGGACAGGGTGTCTATGGCTACACCTTC	CASRGQGVYGYTF
TRBV19	-	TRBJ2-2	TRBD1	TGTGCCAGTAGTCTTCAGGGGGCTACCGGGGAGCTGTTTTTT	CASSLQGATGELFF
TRBV13	-	TRBJ2-7	TRBD2	TGTGCCAGCAGCTTTCAAGCATTAAGCGGGATCGTAGGCGAGCAGTACTTC	CASSFQALSGIVGEQYF
TRBV6-1	-	TRBJ1-4	-	TGTGCCAGCAGTTGGACAGACGAAAAACTGTTTTTT	CASSWTDEKLFF
TRBV5-1	-	TRBJ2-7	TRBD2	TGCGCCAGCAGCTCTAGCGGGAGGTCCTACGAGCAGTACTTC	CASSSSGRSYEQYF
TRBV27	-	TRBJ2-7	TRBD1	TGTGCCAGCACCCGGACAGGGAGCTACGAGCAGTACTTC	CASTRTGSYEQYF
TRBV10-3	-	TRBJ1-6	-	TGTGCCACTCGGGCTGTAGGACCTTCACCCCTCCACTTT	CATRAVGPSPLHF
TRBV28	-	TRBJ2-7	-	TGTGCCAGCAGTTTACCCGCAGGGGCCGGCGAGCAGTACTTC	CASSLPAGAGEQYF
TRBV4-1	-	TRBJ1-4	-	TGCGCCAGCAGCCAACCCGAATTACTGTTCGAAAAACTGTTTTTT	CASSQPELLFEKLFF
TRBV27	-	TRBJ2-3	-	TGTGCCAGCAGTTTAATTCGGGAGATTGCAGATACGCAGTATTTT	CASSLIREIADTQYF
TRBV5-6	-	TRBJ1-2	-	TGTGCCAGCAGCTTGCTCGAACAACCCTATGGCTACACCTTC	CASSLLEQPYGYTF
TRBV11-2	-	TRBJ2-3	-	TGTGCCAGCTCGACACCCGGGAAGATCACAGATACGCAGTATTTT	CASSTPGKITDTQYF
TRBV6-5	-	TRBJ2-2	TRBD1	TGTGCCAGCAGATCCGACAGGGGAAACACCGGGGAGCTGTTTTTT	CASRSDRGNTGELFF
TRBV30	once	TRBJ1-6	-	TGTGCCTGGAGTGTAAGCCGACCCCTCCACTTT	CAWSVSRPLHF
TRBV30	-	TRBJ1-1	-	TGTGCCAGTAGTAGTACCGGGACGCGTGAAGCTTTCTTT	CASSSTGTREAFF
TRBV4-1	-	TRBJ2-3	TRBD2	TGCGCCACCAGGACTAGCGATACAGATACGCAGTATTTT	CATRTSDTDTQYF
TRBV28	once	TRBJ1-3	-	TGTGCCAGCAGCCCAAGGAGTTCCTCTGGAAACACCATATATTTT	CASSPRSSSGNTIYF
TRBV18	-	TRBJ2-7	TRBD2	TGTGCCAGCTCACCGACGACCCTAGCGGCGTACGAGCAGTACTTC	CASSPTTLAAYEQYF
TRBV18	-	TRBJ2-1	TRBD2	TGTGCCAGCTCACCCGGACTAGCGGGAGGACCAACAGGTACCTACAATGAGCAGTTCTTC	CASSPGLAGGPTGTYNEQFF
TRBV19	-	TRBJ1-5	-	TGTGCCACCAATTTCTTGGCCTCCAATCAGCCCCAGCATTTT	CATNFLASNQPQHF
TRBV10-3	few	TRBJ1-2	-	TGTGCCATCAGTGAACCCGGCAGGGCGGGTGGCTACACCTTC	CAISEPGRAGGYTF
TRBV5-1	-	TRBJ2-7	TRBD2	TGCGCCAGCAGCTTGGCGGGACTAGCGGGAGTCGCCGAGCAGTACTTC	CASSLAGLAGVAEQYF
TRBV7-9	-	TRBJ2-2	TRBD2	TGTGCCAGCAGCTTACTAGCGGGAGGGCCTTTCTGGGAGCTGTTTTTT	CASSLLAGGPFWELFF
TRBV11-2	-	TRBJ2-4	-	TGTGCCAGCAGCTTAGATCAGGGCATAGCCAAAAACATTCAGTACTTC	CASSLDQGIAKNIQYF
TRBV21-1	-	TRBJ2-7	-	TGTGCCAGTGGAGGGGGTAACGACGAGCAGTACTTC	CASGGGNDEQYF
TRBV27	once	TRBJ1-2	TRBD1	TGTGCCAGCAGTCCGTCGTCCGGGACAGGCTATGGCTACACCTTC	CASSPSSGTGYGYTF
TRBV19	few	TRBJ2-7	-	TGTGCCAGTAGTTCTTCCTCTAACGACGAGCAGTACTTC	CASSSSSNDEQYF
TRBV5-5	-	TRBJ2-7	-	TGTGCCAGCAGCTTGGGTTTCTGGGGTTTTAAGGGATACGAGCAGTACTTC	CASSLGFWGFKGYEQYF
TRBV9	-	TRBJ1-3	TRBD1	TGTGCCAGTAACAGGGGGGAAGCTGGAAACACCATATATTTT	CASNRGEAGNTIYF
TRBV19	few	TRBJ2-7	-	TGTGCCAGTAGTATCGGTCTGGGCTCCTACGAGCAGTACTTC	CASSIGLGSYEQYF
TRBV27	-	TRBJ2-7	TRBD2	TGTGCCAGCAGTCTCTTAGCGGGAGTTAGGGGCGAGCAGTACTTC	CASSLLAGVRGEQYF
TRBV15	-	TRBJ1-5	TRBD1	TGTGCCACCAGCCCACAGGGGGCGAGGAACCAGCCCCAGCATTTT	CATSPQGARNQPQHF
TRBV7-9	-	TRBJ1-2	TRBD1	TGTGCCAGCAGCCTTACAGGGGGCGCAGACTATGGCTACACCTTC	CASSLTGGADYGYTF
TRBV28	few	TRBJ2-3	TRBD1	TGTGCCAGCAGGGACCAACCGGGACAGAGAAACACAGATACGCAGTATTTT	CASRDQPGQRNTDTQYF
TRBV5-1	-	TRBJ2-5	TRBD1	TGCGCCAGCAGCTTGGGGACAGGCGACGGAGAGACCCAGTACTTC	CASSLGTGDGETQYF
TRBV11-3	-	TRBJ2-3	-	TGTGCCAGCAGCTTCGCCCAGAGAAAGAGAGATACGCAGTATTTT	CASSFAQRKRDTQYF
TRBV28	-	TRBJ1-2	TRBD1	TGTGCCAGCAGTTTGCAGACAGGGGGCAATGGCTACACCTTC	CASSLQTGGNGYTF